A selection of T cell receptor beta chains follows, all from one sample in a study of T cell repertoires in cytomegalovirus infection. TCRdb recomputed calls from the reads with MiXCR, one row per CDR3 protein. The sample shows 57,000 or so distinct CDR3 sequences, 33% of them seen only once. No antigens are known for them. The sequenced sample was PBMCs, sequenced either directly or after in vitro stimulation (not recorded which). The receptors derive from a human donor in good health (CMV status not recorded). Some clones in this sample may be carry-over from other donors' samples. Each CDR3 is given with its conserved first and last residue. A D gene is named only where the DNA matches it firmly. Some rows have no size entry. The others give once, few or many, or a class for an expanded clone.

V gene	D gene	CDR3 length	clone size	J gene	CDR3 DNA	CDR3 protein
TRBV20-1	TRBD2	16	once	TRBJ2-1	TGCAGTGCTAGAGGAGCGGGACTAGCGGGAGGGAATGAGCAGTTCTTC	CSARGAGLAGGNEQFF
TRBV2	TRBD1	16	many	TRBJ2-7	TGTGCCAGCAGTGGGCCCACGGGACAGGGCACTTCCGAGCAGTACTTC	CASSGPTGQGTSEQYF
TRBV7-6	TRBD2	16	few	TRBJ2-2	TGTGCCAGCAGCTTAGGCTCCGGGACTAGACCCGGGGAGCTGTTTTTT	CASSLGSGTRPGELFF
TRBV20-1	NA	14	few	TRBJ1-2	TGCAGTGCCCGTCGGGTAGGAGTTAACTATGGCTACACCTTC	CSARRVGVNYGYTF
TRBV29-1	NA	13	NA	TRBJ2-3	TGCAGCGTCCGGGACGGAGGCACAGATACGCAGTATTTT	CSVRDGGTDTQYF
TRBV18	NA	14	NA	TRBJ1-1	TGTGCCAGCTCACCATCCGTTGGGGCCACTGAAGCTTTCTTT	CASSPSVGATEAFF
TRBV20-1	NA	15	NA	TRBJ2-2	TGCAGTGCTATTAGAGGGGGGGCGGGCACCGGGGAGCTGTTTTTT	CSAIRGGAGTGELFF
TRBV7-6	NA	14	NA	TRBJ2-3	TGTGCCAGCACCAGGGACGCCAGCACAGATACGCAGTATTTT	CASTRDASTDTQYF
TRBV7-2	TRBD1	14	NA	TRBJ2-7	TGTGCCAGCAGCGTACCGGGACAGCCGTACGAGCAGTACTTC	CASSVPGQPYEQYF
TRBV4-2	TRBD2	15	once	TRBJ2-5	TGTGCCAGCAGCCAACAGCGGGGGGGCCAGAAGACCCAGTACTTC	CASSQQRGGQKTQYF
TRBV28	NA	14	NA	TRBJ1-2	TGTGCCAGCAGTTTTTCGGCGGGGGTGTATGGCTACACCTTC	CASSFSAGVYGYTF
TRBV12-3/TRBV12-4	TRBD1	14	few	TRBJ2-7	TGTGCCAGCAGTTTAGGCCAGGGGGACCTCGAGCAGTACTTC	CASSLGQGDLEQYF
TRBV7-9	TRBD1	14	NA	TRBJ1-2	TGTGCCAGCAGCTTCGTCGGACAGGGCGAGGGCTACACCTTC	CASSFVGQGEGYTF
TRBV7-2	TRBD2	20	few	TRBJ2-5	TGTGCCAGCAGCTTTGGGACTAGCGGGAGGGCCGTGGGCACTACGGAGACCCAGTACTTC	CASSFGTSGRAVGTTETQYF
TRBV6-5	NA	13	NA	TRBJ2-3	TGTGCCAGTAGGCGTAGCAGGAGAGATACGCAGTATTTT	CASRRSRRDTQYF
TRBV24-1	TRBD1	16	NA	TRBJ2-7	TGTGCCACCAGTGACCCCGGGACAGGAGGTCGGGACGAGCAGTACTTC	CATSDPGTGGRDEQYF
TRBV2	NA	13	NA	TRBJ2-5	TGTGCCAGCTCCGGAGCAGGACAAGAGACCCAGTACTTC	CASSGAGQETQYF
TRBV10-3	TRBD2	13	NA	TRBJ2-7	TGTGCCACTCAGACTAGCGGGAGTAGCGAGCAGTACTTC	CATQTSGSSEQYF
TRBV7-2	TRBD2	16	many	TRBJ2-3	TGTGCCAGCCGTTCGGGAGGGCCATTGGGCACAGATACGCAGTATTTT	CASRSGGPLGTDTQYF
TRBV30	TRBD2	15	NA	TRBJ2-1	TGTGCCTGGTCCTATGGGGCGGGAGGTGGGGATGAGCAGTTCTTC	CAWSYGAGGGDEQFF
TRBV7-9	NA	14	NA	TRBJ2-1	TGTGCCAGCAGCCCAAGGGGTTCGAACAATGAGCAGTTCTTC	CASSPRGSNNEQFF
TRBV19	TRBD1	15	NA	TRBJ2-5	TGTGCCAGTAGTATGGGCCGGGGACAGCGAGAGACCCAGTACTTC	CASSMGRGQRETQYF
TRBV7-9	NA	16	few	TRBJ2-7	TGTGCCAGCAGCGGCCCCGGACGCTCCACGGCCTACGAGCAGTACTTC	CASSGPGRSTAYEQYF
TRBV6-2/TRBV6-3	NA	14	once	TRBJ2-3	TGTGCCACCCACAGGGGGGGTGTCACAGATACGCAGTATTTT	CATHRGGVTDTQYF
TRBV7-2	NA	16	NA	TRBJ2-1	TGTGCCAGCAGCCCCTCCGGGGTTGGGGGGTACAATGAGCAGTTCTTC	CASSPSGVGGYNEQFF
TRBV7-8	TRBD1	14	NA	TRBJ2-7	TGTGCCAGCAGCCGAGGACAGGGAACCTACGAGCAGTACTTC	CASSRGQGTYEQYF